These 8 T cell receptor beta chains were all obtained from the same sample, sequenced in a study of shared clonotypes between healthy human individuals. Data came from immunoSEQ multiplex PCR; TCRdb stores just in-frame clones and leaves some out. The table records approximately 1,500,000 clones, approximately 98% of them present only once. Sequencing was performed on naive CD4+ T cells sorted from blood. Noted subset: CD45RA+ positively selected. These receptors were collected from a man under 40 in good health.

The J gene is TRBJ2-3, the V gene TRBV5-1; a weak D match, TRBD2 (5 bases). The germline V and J ends were trimmed by 0 bases and 4 bases, with 12 bases remaining between them. The CDR3 is 15 amino acids. CDR1 is SGHRS, CDR2 YFSETQ, per germline. CDR3 sequence: CASSLGGLPPDTQYF. The CDR3 region has the DNA TGCGCCAGCAGCTTGGGAGGGCTCCCCCCAGATACGCAGTATTTT.

V and J are TRBV20-1 and TRBJ2-1; D gene unclear. V was pared by 6 bases and J by 15 bases, with 12 bases between. CDR3 length equals 9 residues. Germline loops: CDR1 DFQATT, CDR2 SNEGSKA (reference sequence). For the CDR3, the DNA is TGCAGTGCCCAGGACCTTCGGTTCTTC. This encodes CSAQDLRFF.

The chain links TRBV30 to TRBJ1-2; D may be TRBD1 (5 bases). V lost 3 bases and J 8 bases, leaving 16 bases between the germline ends. CDR1 and CDR2 (germline): GTSNPN, SVGIG (reference sequence). This CDR3 spans 13 amino acids. In DNA, the CDR3 is TGTGCCTGGAGCAAAGGGACCGCGGGCGGCTACACCTTC. Translation gives CAWSKGTAGGYTF. The full variable domain, with the rest looked up from reference TRBV30 and TRBJ1-2, is SQTIHQWPATLVQPVGSPLSLECTVEGTSNPNLYWYRQAAGRGLQLLFYSVGIGQISSEVPQNLSASRPQDRQFILSSKKLLLSDSGFYLCAWSKGTAGGYTFGSGTRLTVV.

The chain couples TRBV27 to TRBJ2-5, with 7 bases aligning to TRBD2. The CDR3 extends over 18 amino acids. Germline CDR1 reads MNHEY; CDR2 reads SMNVEV (reference sequence). With 5 bases clipped from V and 2 bases from J, the junction kept 17 bases outside the gene matches. As DNA, the CDR3 is TGTGCCAGCAGTCACCGTAGACTCGGGGGGAGCCGGCAAGAGACCCAGTACTTC. Translating gives CASSHRRLGGSRQETQYF.

Points on this clone: Other DNA sequences from this sample encode an identical CDR3 as well. The V and J genes are TRBV18 and TRBJ2-7, with no clear D. Trimming shortened V by 1 base and J by 0 bases, and 4 bases separated the two germline ends. CDR3 length: 13 amino acids. Germline lookup yields CDR1 KGHSH and CDR2 LQKENI. CDR3 nucleotides: TGTGCCAGCTCACCACGGTCCTCCTACGAGCAGTACTTC. Amino acid sequence: CASSPRSSYEQYF.

This chain joins TRBV7-9 and TRBJ2-1; D perhaps matches TRBD1 (5 bases). The CDR3 runs to 15 residues. Trimming shortened V by 5 bases and J by 6 bases, and 17 bases separated the two germline ends. Per the germline V gene, CDR1 is SEHNR and CDR2 is FQNEAQ (reference sequence). In DNA, the CDR3 is TGTGCCAGCAGCAAAGGGGTCCCCTCGGGCAATGAGCAGTTCTTC. Its translation: CASSKGVPSGNEQFF. Combining the CDR3 with reference TRBV7-9 and TRBJ2-1 gives the whole variable domain DTGVSQNPRHKITKRGQNVTFRCDPISEHNRLYWYRQTLGQGPEFLTYFQNEAQLEKSRLLSDRFSAERPKGSFSTLEIQRTEQGDSAMYLCASSKGVPSGNEQFFGPGTRLTVL.

Written as DNA, the CDR3 is TGCGCCAGCAGCCAAGATGGGGTGGGGGCGCTTGAAAAACTGTTTTTT. It specifies CASSQDGVGALEKLFF. The chain employs TRBV4-1 and TRBJ1-4; perhaps TRBD1 as D (6 bases). Between the trimmed V and J ends, which lost 0 bases and 7 bases, there was a span of 15 bases. This CDR3 is 16 amino acids long. Germline CDR1 MGHRA, CDR2 YSYEKL.

The chain combines TRBV18 with TRBJ2-1, with 10 bases that match TRBD2. The length of the CDR3 is 16 residues. The ends lost 3 bases at V and 9 bases at J; junction bases unmatched: 11. Looked up from germline, CDR1 is KGHSH and CDR2 is LQKENI. CDR3 nucleotides: TGTGCCAGCTCACCCGGCCTAGCGGGAGATCGGGGTGAGCAGTTCTTC. Translating it yields CASSPGLAGDRGEQFF.